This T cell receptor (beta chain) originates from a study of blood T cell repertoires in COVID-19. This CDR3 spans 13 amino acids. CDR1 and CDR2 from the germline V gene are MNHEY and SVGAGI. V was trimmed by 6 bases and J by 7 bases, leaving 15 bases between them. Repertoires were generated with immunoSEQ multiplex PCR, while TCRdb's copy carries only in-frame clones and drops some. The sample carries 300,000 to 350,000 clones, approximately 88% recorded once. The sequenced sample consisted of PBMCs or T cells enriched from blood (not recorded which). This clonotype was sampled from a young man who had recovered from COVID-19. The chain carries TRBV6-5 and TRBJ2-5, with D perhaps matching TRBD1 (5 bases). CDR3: CASRHRRSPTQYF. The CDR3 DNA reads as TGTGCCAGCAGGCACAGGAGATCACCGACCCAGTACTTC.